The source of this T cell receptor beta chain is a study of CD8 T cells in ankylosing spondylitis. Overall study findings and caveats: Typical of ankylosing spondylitis blood, it appeared, was a TCR beta motif of roughly eight highly homologous variants.

TCRdb independently ran MiXCR on the 5' RACE reads; one entry per CDR3 protein. In the table there are a few hundred thousand distinct CDR3 sequences, around 20% of which are singletons. The germline V gene has CDR1 SGHRS and CDR2 YFSETQ. The junction had 4 bases not matched to a gene; V was cut back by 4 bases and J by 6 bases. The CDR3 is made up of 14 amino acids. A word on this clonotype: The antigen remains undetermined.

The receptor's source is a male donor with ankylosing spondylitis. Sequenced input: blood, either unsorted or a sorted T cell fraction (not recorded which). V and J are TRBV5-1 and TRBJ2-7; TRBD2 matches at 13 bases. The CDR3 DNA follows: TGCGCCAGCAGCCCGGGACTAGCGGGGCCCGAGCAGTACTTC. This gives the protein CASSPGLAGPEQYF.